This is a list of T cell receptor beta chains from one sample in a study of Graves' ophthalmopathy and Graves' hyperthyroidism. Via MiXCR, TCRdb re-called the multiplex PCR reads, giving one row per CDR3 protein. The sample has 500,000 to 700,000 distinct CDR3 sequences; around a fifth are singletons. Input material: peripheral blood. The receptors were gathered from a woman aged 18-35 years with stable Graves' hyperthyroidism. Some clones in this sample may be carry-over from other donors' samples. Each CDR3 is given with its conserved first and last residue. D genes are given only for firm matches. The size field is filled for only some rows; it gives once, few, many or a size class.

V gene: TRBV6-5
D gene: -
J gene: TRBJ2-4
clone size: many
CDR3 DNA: TGTGCCAGCAGTTATTCCCTAGCCAAAAACATTCAGTACTTC
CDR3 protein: CASSYSLAKNIQYF

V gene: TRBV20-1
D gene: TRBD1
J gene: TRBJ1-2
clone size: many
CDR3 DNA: TGCAGTGCCATCGACAGGGGGCATCGCTATGGCTACACCTTC
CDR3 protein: CSAIDRGHRYGYTF

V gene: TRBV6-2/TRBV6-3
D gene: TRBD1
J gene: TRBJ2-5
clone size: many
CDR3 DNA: TGTGCCAGCCGACCGGACAGGATCCAAGAGACCCAGTACTTC
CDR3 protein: CASRPDRIQETQYF

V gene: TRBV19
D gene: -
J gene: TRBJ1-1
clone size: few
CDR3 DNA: TGTGCCAGTAGTATCGGGGGGGCAGAAGCTTTCTTT
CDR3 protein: CASSIGGAEAFF

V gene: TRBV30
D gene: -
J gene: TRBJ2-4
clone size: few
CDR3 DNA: TGCGCCTGGAGTGCAGGGCTACTAGCCAAAAACATTCAGTACTTC
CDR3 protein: CAWSAGLLAKNIQYF

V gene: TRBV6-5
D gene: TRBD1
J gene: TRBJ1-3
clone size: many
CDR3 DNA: TGTGCCAGCAGTTACTCGGGACAGGGAAACACCATATATTTT
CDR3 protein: CASSYSGQGNTIYF

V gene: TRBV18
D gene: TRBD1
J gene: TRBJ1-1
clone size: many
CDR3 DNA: TGTGCCAGCTCACCACCGGGACAGGGCGGCATGAACACTGAAGCTTTCTTT
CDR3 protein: CASSPPGQGGMNTEAFF

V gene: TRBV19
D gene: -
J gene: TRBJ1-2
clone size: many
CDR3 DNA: TGTGCCAGTAGTATTGCGGTTCCCTATGGCTACACCTTC
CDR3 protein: CASSIAVPYGYTF

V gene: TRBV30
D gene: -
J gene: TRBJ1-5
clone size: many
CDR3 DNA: TGTGCCTGGAGTGACCAGGACTATCAGCCCCAGCATTTT
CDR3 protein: CAWSDQDYQPQHF

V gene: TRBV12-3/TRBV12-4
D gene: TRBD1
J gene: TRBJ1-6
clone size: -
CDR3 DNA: TGTGCCAGCAGTTTTCGGACAGGGGGCAATTCACCCCTCCACTTT
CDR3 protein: CASSFRTGGNSPLHF

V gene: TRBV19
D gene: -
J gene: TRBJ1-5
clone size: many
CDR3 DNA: TGTGCCAGTAGTGCCTCGGGGGTGGGCAATCAGCCCCAGCATTTT
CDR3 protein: CASSASGVGNQPQHF

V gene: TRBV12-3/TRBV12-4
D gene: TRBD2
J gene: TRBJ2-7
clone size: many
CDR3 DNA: TGTGCCAGCAGTTTTGCTAGCGGGAGCCCCCACGAGCAGTACTTC
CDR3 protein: CASSFASGSPHEQYF

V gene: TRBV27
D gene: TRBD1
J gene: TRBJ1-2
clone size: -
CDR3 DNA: TGTGCCAGCAGTCCCGGGACAGGGGGCCCTACTAACTATGGCTACACCTTC
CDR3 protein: CASSPGTGGPTNYGYTF

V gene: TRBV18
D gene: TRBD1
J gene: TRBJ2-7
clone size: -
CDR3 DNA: TGTGCCAGCTCACTACGAACAGGGGGCGAGCAGTACTTC
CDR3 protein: CASSLRTGGEQYF

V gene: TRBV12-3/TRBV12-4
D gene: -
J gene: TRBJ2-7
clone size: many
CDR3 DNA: TGTGCCAGCAGTCCACGGACGGGAGCCTACGAGCAGTACTTC
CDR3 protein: CASSPRTGAYEQYF

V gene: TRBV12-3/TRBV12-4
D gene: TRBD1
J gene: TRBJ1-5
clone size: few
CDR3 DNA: TGTGCCAGCAGGACAGGGGCACAGCCCCAGCATTTT
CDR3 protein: CASRTGAQPQHF

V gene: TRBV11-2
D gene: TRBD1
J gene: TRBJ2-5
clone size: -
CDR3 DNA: TGTGCCAGCAGCTTAAACCAGGGGGCGAATAGAGAGACCCAGTACTTC
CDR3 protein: CASSLNQGANRETQYF

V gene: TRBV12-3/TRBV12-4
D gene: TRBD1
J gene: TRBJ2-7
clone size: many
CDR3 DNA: TGTGCCAGCAGTAGAGAGACAGGGTCCTACGAGCAGTACTTC
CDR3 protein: CASSRETGSYEQYF

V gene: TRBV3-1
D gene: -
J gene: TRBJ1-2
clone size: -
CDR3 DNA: TGTGCCAGCAGCCTCTATGTGGATGATGGCTACACCTTC
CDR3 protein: CASSLYVDDGYTF

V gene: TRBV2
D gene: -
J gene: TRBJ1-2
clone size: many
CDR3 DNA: TGTGCCAGAACGACAGGCTCTAACTATGGCTACACCTTC
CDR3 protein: CARTTGSNYGYTF

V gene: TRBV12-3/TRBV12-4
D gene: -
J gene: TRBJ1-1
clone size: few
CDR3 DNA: TGTGTCAGCAGCCGCGCCACAGGGTCGGTAGCTTTCTTT
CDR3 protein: CVSSRATGSVAFF

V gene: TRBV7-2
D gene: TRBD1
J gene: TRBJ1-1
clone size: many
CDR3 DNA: TGTGCCAGCAGCTTAGCGCCACAGGGGGCTGGTAACACTGAAGCTTTCTTT
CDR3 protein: CASSLAPQGAGNTEAFF

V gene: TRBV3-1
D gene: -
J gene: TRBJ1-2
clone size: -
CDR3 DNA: TGTGCCAGCAGCCAAGTAAATGCTGCCTATGGCTACACCTTC
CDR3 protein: CASSQVNAAYGYTF